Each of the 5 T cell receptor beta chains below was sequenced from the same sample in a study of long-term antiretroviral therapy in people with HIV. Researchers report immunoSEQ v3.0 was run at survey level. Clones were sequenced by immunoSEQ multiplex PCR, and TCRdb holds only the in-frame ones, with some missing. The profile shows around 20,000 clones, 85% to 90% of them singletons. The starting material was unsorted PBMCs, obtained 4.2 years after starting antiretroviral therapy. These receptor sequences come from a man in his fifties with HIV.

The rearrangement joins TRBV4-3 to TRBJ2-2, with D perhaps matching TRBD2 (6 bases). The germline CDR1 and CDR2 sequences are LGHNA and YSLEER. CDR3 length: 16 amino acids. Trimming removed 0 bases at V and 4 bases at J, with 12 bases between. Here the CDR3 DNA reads TGCGCCAGCAGCCAAGATAGTTTGGGGGGCACCGGGGAGCTGTTTTTT. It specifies CASSQDSLGGTGELFF.

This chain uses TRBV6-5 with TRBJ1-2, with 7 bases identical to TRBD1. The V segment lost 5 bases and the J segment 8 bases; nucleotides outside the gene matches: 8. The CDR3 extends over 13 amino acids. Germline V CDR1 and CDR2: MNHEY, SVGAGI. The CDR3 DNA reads TGTGCCAGCAGTCCCCGACAGGGTGAAGGCTACACCTTC. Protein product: CASSPRQGEGYTF.

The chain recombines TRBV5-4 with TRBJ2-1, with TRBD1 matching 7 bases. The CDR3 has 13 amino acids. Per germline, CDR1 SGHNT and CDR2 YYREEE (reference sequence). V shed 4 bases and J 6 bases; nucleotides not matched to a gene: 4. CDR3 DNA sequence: TGTGCCAGCAGCCTGACAGGGTTCAATGAGCAGTTCTTC. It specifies CASSLTGFNEQFF.

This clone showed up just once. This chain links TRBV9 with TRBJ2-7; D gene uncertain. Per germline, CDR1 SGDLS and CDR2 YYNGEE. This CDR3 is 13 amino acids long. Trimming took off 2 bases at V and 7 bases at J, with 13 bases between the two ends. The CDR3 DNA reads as TGTGCCAGCAGCGTCTTACACGGCGGTGAGCAGTACTTC. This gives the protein CASSVLHGGEQYF.

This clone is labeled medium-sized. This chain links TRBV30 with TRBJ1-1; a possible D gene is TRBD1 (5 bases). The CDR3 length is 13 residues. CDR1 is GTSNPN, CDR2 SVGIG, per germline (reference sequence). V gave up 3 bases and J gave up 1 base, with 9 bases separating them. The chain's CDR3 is CAWSRDPNTEAFF. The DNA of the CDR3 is TGTGCCTGGAGCAGGGATCCGAACACTGAAGCTTTCTTT. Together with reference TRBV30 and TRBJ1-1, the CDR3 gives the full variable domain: SQTIHQWPATLVQPVGSPLSLECTVEGTSNPNLYWYRQAAGRGLQLLFYSVGIGQISSEVPQNLSASRPQDRQFILSSKKLLLSDSGFYLCAWSRDPNTEAFFGQGTRLTVV.